The rows below give T cell receptor beta chains drawn from one sample of a study of T cell repertoires in cytomegalovirus infection. From the reads, TCRdb called clonotypes with MiXCR, one entry per CDR3 protein. The table records approximately 990,000 distinct CDR3 sequences, about a third of them present only once. Which antigens these TCRs recognize remains unknown. This sample comprised cultured CD8+ T cells from PBMCs, obtained from culture after CMV antigen stimulation. The receptors stem from a human donor in good health (CMV status not recorded). Some clones in this sample may be carry-over from other donors' samples. The CDR3 runs from the conserved cysteine through the conserved F or W. A D gene is named only where the DNA matches it firmly. Clone size is shown for a subset of rows, as once, few, many or a class of expanded clone.

NA	TRBV7-9	TRBJ2-6	few	CASSLNPGALPGANVLTF	TGTGCCAGCAGCTTAAATCCGGGGGCCCTCCCTGGGGCCAACGTCCTGACTTTC
NA	TRBV2	TRBJ2-7	NA	CAGIGTQSYEQYF	TGTGCCGGGATCGGGACGCAGTCCTACGAGCAGTACTTC
NA	TRBV7-8	TRBJ2-2	few	CASSFGIQGGTGELFF	TGTGCCAGCAGCTTCGGAATCCAGGGCGGGACCGGGGAGCTGTTTTTT
NA	TRBV4-2	TRBJ2-3	NA	CASSQATPGRTDTQYF	TGTGCCAGCAGCCAGGCCACCCCGGGTAGGACGGATACGCAGTATTTT
TRBD1	TRBV10-3	TRBJ1-1	NA	CAISDWTGANTEAFF	TGTGCCATCAGTGATTGGACAGGGGCAAACACTGAAGCTTTCTTT
TRBD1	TRBV7-2	TRBJ1-1	many	CASSWTGELNTEAFF	TGTGCCAGCAGCTGGACAGGGGAGTTGAACACTGAAGCTTTCTTT
NA	TRBV6-5	TRBJ2-7	NA	CASSYSPPGWGTSHSYEQYF	TGTGCCAGCAGTTACTCCCCACCAGGGTGGGGGACATCCCACTCCTACGAGCAGTACTTC
TRBD1	TRBV11-2	TRBJ1-1	few	CASRGYRGHNTEAFF	TGTGCCAGCAGGGGATACAGGGGACATAACACTGAAGCTTTCTTT
NA	TRBV7-9	TRBJ2-1	NA	CASSLAHGNEQFF	TGTGCCAGCAGCTTAGCGCACGGCAATGAGCAGTTCTTC
NA	TRBV12-5	TRBJ2-7	NA	CASVPGRVGHEQYF	TGTGCTAGTGTTCCCGGCAGGGTGGGGCACGAGCAGTACTTC
TRBD1	TRBV7-3	TRBJ2-5	few	CASSGQGAETQYF	TGTGCCAGCAGCGGACAGGGGGCTGAGACCCAGTACTTC
TRBD1	TRBV7-8	TRBJ2-7	NA	CASSYRGGYEQYF	TGTGCCAGCAGCTACAGGGGTGGGTACGAGCAGTACTTC
NA	TRBV10-3	TRBJ1-1	NA	CAISVQGTNTEAFF	TGTGCCATCAGTGTTCAGGGGACGAACACTGAAGCTTTCTTT
NA	TRBV4-3	TRBJ2-3	few	CASSQYGRITDTQYF	TGCGCCAGCAGCCAATACGGCAGGATCACAGATACGCAGTATTTT